This TCR beta chain was retrieved from a study of glioma-infiltrating T cells after dendritic cell vaccination. Points on this clone: Its specificity is not known.

Study-wide results and caveats: Patients with more pretreatment TILs had longer time to progression and survival.

Using immunoSEQ multiplex PCR, the repertoire was profiled, and TCRdb retains in-frame clones only, with some absent. This sample has 85,000 to 100,000 clones; roughly 80% occur once, and the top ten carry 5.4%. The time point here: after dendritic cell vaccination, including at tumor progression/relapse. The starting material was blood, obtained after dendritic cell vaccination. This receptor was identified in a human donor with glioblastoma.

CDR3 sequence: CASSFPTGTLYGYTF. For the CDR3, the DNA is TGTGCCAGCAGTTTCCCGACCGGGACACTGTATGGCTACACCTTC. The rearrangement uses TRBV28 and TRBJ1-2; D perhaps matches TRBD1 (6 bases). Per the germline V gene, CDR1 is MDHEN and CDR2 is SYDVKM. The CDR3 is made up of 15 amino acids. Trimming pared 3 bases from V and 5 bases from J, leaving 16 bases between.